This TCR beta chain came from a study of shared clonotypes between healthy human individuals (TCRdb year 2020). As for the study more broadly: A couple of women and three men aged 18 to 49 years were included in the cohort. To estimate repertoire size and how much clonotype sharing occurs between individuals, the study deeply sequenced the blood TCR repertoires of five healthy adults. Per donor, leukapheresis produced somewhere between about 0.94 and 9 billion PBMCs. For each donor, CD4 naive and CD4 memory were each run on three plates, CD8 naive on two plates, and CD8 memory on one plate. Different laboratories and diverse techniques were used to prepare libraries and sequence TCR repertoires, to increase sequencing depth and limit assay-specific biases.

Using the deep immunoSEQ assay, multiplex PCR amplified TCR CDR3 regions from genomic DNA. For each cell subset, the extracted genomic DNA was distributed evenly across all wells of several immunoSEQ 96-well plates, and each plate served as one replicate. For sorted subsets, roughly 190 ng of genomic DNA, equivalent to roughly 33,000 T cell genomes, went into each replicate PCR. Purified libraries were measured with a Qubit 3.0 fluorometer, size-checked on a Bioanalyzer 2100, and measured again with the KAPA Library Quantification kit. Each immunoSEQ 96-well plate was sequenced on its own single-read 150-cycle Illumina NextSeq 550 flow cell. In the source study's methods: The immunoSEQ output contained only junctional sequences without quality scores, so filtering could not match that applied to full-length reads. Sequences were annotated with PyIR, a Python wrapper for IgBLAST v1.9, and V/J genes and CDR3 were assigned using IMGT germline references. Reads were filtered out if the reads had weak V/J assignments (E-value above 1e-6), no CDR3, stop codons, out-of-frame junctions, or ambiguous translated residues. V3J clonotypes were defined as sequences sharing an identical inferred V gene, J gene, and CDR3 amino acid sequence. Percentage overlap between repertoires was computed as shared unique clonotypes divided by the size of the smaller repertoire. Repertoire richness was assessed with RTK rarefaction, the Chao1 estimator, and Recon v2.1 estimates of unobserved clonotypes. Generation probabilities for all TCRbeta clonotypes obtained by the gDNA method from a few donors were computed using OLGA. Imported from immuneACCESS, the table was reduced by TCRdb to in-frame sequences with V and J called. These copies leave out some clones; in studies compared against another copy, an unresolved V gene accounts for under half, and the cause of the remainder is not known. The V and J calls and clone size are taken from that table; D and trimming were inferred from the DNA. The sample table contains just over 2,000,000 clones; only one count was recorded for 85% to 95% of them. The ten top clones hold around 0.13% of the sample.

Paper-wide results and their limitations: Estimated clonotype richness was generally larger for naive than for memory subsets. Sampling was limited to blood, and TCR repertoires in tissue likely differ from TCR repertoires in blood. Pairwise subsampling led to the expectation that sequencing depth would affect the degree of clonotype sharing among donors. Across a handful of donors, approximately 4.6% of naive CD4, around 3.3% of naive CD8, about 2% of memory CD4, and 0.4% to 0.45% of memory CD8 clonotypes were shared. Incomplete sequencing was indicated by rarefaction of sorted-subset datasets, despite the large sequencing depth. Because the study included only a small number of donors, the genetic and exposure-history diversity represented was limited. Higher generation probabilities were observed for clonotypes shared by all four sorted-subset donors than for non-shared clonotypes.

From cysteine to phenylalanine, the CDR3 is 15 amino acids long. The retained sequence is limited to the CDR3, 45 bases, with the frame set at the first base. At the junction V is shortened by 4 bases and J by 6 bases, with 17 bases in between. The germline V gene yields SGHNT for CDR1 and YENEEA for CDR2. The donors were healthy, HIV-negative adults who had no recently reported acute infections or vaccinations. Every donor was a Caucasian adult residing in Nashville, Tennessee, USA. Magnetic negative selection was used to enrich CD4+ T cells, after which naive cells were positively selected on CD45RA and the negative fraction became the memory subset. After blood collection by leukapheresis, PBMCs were isolated using Ficoll-Histopaque density gradient centrifugation and then cryopreserved in the vapor phase of liquid nitrogen. Analytical flow cytometry was used to check the purity and quantity of each magnetically sorted T cell population. Genomic DNA was isolated from each sorted fraction and quantified by UV absorbance on a Nanodrop 2000c.

Of note for this clone: This clone's antigen is unknown. Base qualities were left out, and no much larger clone turns up one base away.

The clonotype was recovered from a man aged 18-30 years in good health. The rearranged chain carries TRBV11-3 and TRBJ2-3; the D gene is possibly TRBD1 or TRBD2, each agreeing over 5 bases. Sequenced sample: naive CD4+ T cells sorted from blood. The cell subset or site tag for this specimen amounts to: CD45RA+ positively selected. The nucleotide sequence is TGTGCCAGCAGCTCGGGACGGGTCCCTACTGATACGCAGTATTTT. Its amino acids are CASSSGRVPTDTQYF.